Following are 17 T cell receptor delta chains from one sample sequenced in a study of gamma-delta T cells after stem cell transplantation. TCRdb reprocessed the RT-PCR reads through CATT. Of 2,500 to 3,500 delta-chain clones in the sample, about 5% were seen once. The sequenced sample was gamma-delta T cells. These receptors came from a human donor. It is not recorded whose cells these are; they may come from a transplant donor.

The V gene is TRDV2, the J gene TRDJ1; TRDD3 aligns across 10 bases. Per germline, CDR1 GEAIGNYY and CDR2 EKD. Trimming at V came to 3 bases and at J to 4 bases, leaving 16 bases not matched to a gene. The CDR3 totals 18 residues. CDR3 residues: CACDRLPLVLGDHDKLIF. For the CDR3, the DNA is TGTGCCTGTGACCGACTTCCACTCGTACTGGGGGATCACGATAAACTCATCTTT.

This clone was detected only a few times. A read error is the likely source, as a far larger clone sits one nucleotide away. V usage is TRDV2 and J usage is TRDJ1; the D gene is possibly TRDD3 (5 bases). The CDR3 runs to 18 residues. The V and J ends lost 3 bases and 3 bases respectively, with 25 bases between them. CDR1 is GEAIGNYY, CDR2 EKD, per germline. The CDR3 bases are TGTGCCTGTGACCTGCGTTCCACTTTGGCTGGGAGCCCCGATAAACTCATCTTT. Translating gives CACDLRSTLAGSPDKLIF.

Of note for this clone: This DNA's translation and the protein TCRdb lists, from a much larger clone, do not match at residue 5, likely due to a read error; the protein shown is translated from the DNA. V is TRDV2 and J is TRDJ1, with TRDD3 identical over 13 bases. Per the germline V gene, CDR1 is GEAIGNYY and CDR2 is EKD. The CDR3 covers 19 residues. Losses at the gene ends were 3 bases for V and 2 bases for J; bases not matched to a gene: 14. In DNA, the CDR3 is TGTGCCTGTGACGTCTTACTGGGGGATACGAAGGGATGGACCGATAAACTCATCTTT. Translated, it gives CACDVLLGDTKGWTDKLIF.

Turning to this clone: A read error is possible here, since a much larger clone lies one base away. The same CDR3 is also encoded by other DNA sequences in this sample. The chain carries TRDV2 and TRDJ1, with TRDD3 matching 13 bases. Germline assignment: CDR1 GEAIGNYY and CDR2 EKD. This CDR3 is 21 amino acids long. The CDR3 nucleotides read TGTGCCTGCGACACCGTCGGCACGGTACTGGGGGATACGCGAGGGACCGATAAACTCATCTTT. The encoded protein is CACDTVGTVLGDTRGTDKLIF.

As for this clone: A much larger clone is a single base away; this may be a read error. V and J are TRDV2 and TRDJ2; TRDD3 matches at 11 bases. The CDR3 extends over 18 amino acids. V lost 3 bases and J lost 0; bases outside the gene matches: 8. Germline V gene sequence: CDR1 GEAIGNYY, CDR2 EKD. CDR3 residues: CACDPVLGDKALTAQLFF. Written as DNA, the CDR3 is TGTGCCTGTGACCCAGTACTGGGGGATAAAGCTTTGACAGCACAACTCTTCTTT.

On this clone: A much more abundant neighbour one base away suggests this may be a read error. The genes are TRDV2 and TRDJ1; 11 positions match TRDD3. CDR3 length equals 26 residues. The ends lost 3 bases at V and 0 bases at J; junction bases unmatched: 35. Germline values: CDR1 GEAIGNYY, CDR2 EKD. The CDR3 region is CACDPLLGTEGGGYAARGLYTDKLIF. The CDR3, as DNA: TGTGCCTGTGACCCCCTCCTAGGTACGGAGGGTGGGGGATACGCCGCTCGGGGACTGTACACCGATAAACTCATCTTT.

This clone was recorded a few times. This may arise from a read error, as a much more abundant clone is one base away. Other nucleotide sequences in the sample specify the same CDR3. The V and J genes are TRDV2 and TRDJ3; the match to TRDD3 covers 9 bases. This CDR3 comprises 20 residues. The germline gives CDR1 GEAIGNYY, CDR2 EKD. V gave up 0 bases and J gave up 0 bases; unmatched junction bases: 8. CDR3 in DNA: TGTGCCTGTGACACCGCAACTGGGGGAGTTGGCTCCTGGGACACCCGACAGATGTTTTTC. This sequence encodes CACDTATGGVGSWDTRQMFF.

For this clone: The TCRdb record carries a much larger clone's protein, which differs from this DNA's translation at residue 10; a read error is the likely cause, and the protein listed here is the DNA translation. The chain is built from TRDV2 and TRDJ3; possibly TRDD3 for D (6 bases). The V and J ends lost 1 base and 0 bases respectively, with 15 bases between them. The V gene's germline CDR1 is GEAIGNYY and CDR2 EKD. CDR3 length: 19 residues. The CDR3 region has the DNA TGTGCCTGTGACACTGGGGGCGGCACTAGCTCCTGGGACACCCGACAGATGTTTTTC. Its translation: CACDTGGGTSSWDTRQMFF.

Note on this clone: A much more abundant neighbour one base away suggests this may be a read error. The same CDR3 also results from other DNA sequences found in this sample. V usage is TRDV2 and J usage is TRDJ1, with D perhaps TRDD3 (6 bases). The CDR3 sequence is 19 residues long. V lost 1 base and J 0 bases, leaving 23 bases between the germline ends. CDR1 is GEAIGNYY and CDR2 is EKD in the germline V gene. The chain's CDR3 is CACDTLLKHSGGHTDKLIF. DNA of the CDR3: TGTGCCTGTGACACGCTCCTCAAACATTCCGGGGGACACACCGATAAACTCATCTTT.

This clone was seen a handful of times. This may be a read error, as it is one base from a much larger clone. The sample has other DNA sequences that encode this CDR3 too. This rearrangement joins TRDV2 to TRDJ1; 13 bases fit TRDD3. The CDR3 is 21 amino acids. The trim removed 3 bases at V and 4 bases at J, leaving 22 bases unmatched. In germline, CDR1 is GEAIGNYY, CDR2 EKD. The CDR3 DNA follows: TGTGCCTGTGACCGACTTCCACTCGTACTGGGGGATACGCGTAGCCACGATAAACTCATCTTT. Protein sequence: CACDRLPLVLGDTRSHDKLIF.

This clone is medium-sized (0.01 to 0.1%). With a much larger clone just one base away, this may be a read error. As DNA, the CDR3 is TGTGCCTGTGACCCTATCGAAATGGGGGATACACGTTGCCTCACCTTT. It yields the protein CACDPIEMGDTRCLTF. This sequence joins TRDV2 and TRDJ1; 10 nucleotides align to TRDD3. The germline gives CDR1 GEAIGNYY, CDR2 EKD. The CDR3 loop spans 16 amino acids.

Only a few counts were recorded for this clone. One base away lies a much larger clone, so this may be a sequencing read error. CDR3 sequence reads: CACDTVALPASELGDTGLYTDKLIF. The CDR3 region has the DNA TGTGCCTGTGACACCGTAGCCCTCCCAGCCTCGGAACTGGGGGATACGGGTTTGTACACCGATAAACTCATCTTT. This chain joins TRDV2 and TRDJ1, with 13 bases that match TRDD3. This CDR3 has 25 residues. Germline V gene lookup returns CDR1 GEAIGNYY and CDR2 EKD. Trimming removed 0 bases from V and 0 bases from J; junction bases left unmatched: 27.

The chain links TRDV2 to TRDJ1; 9 nucleotides match TRDD3. The CDR3 is 19 amino acids. With V trimmed by 3 bases and J by 5 bases, 21 bases remained unmatched. Germline V gene data show CDR1 as GEAIGNYY and CDR2 as EKD. The CDR3 sequence: CACDALGDSETSYRDKLIF. CDR3 in DNA: TGTGCCTGTGACGCGCTGGGGGATTCTGAAACTTCGTACAGGGATAAACTCATCTTT.

Details on this clone: The protein TCRdb lists belongs to a much larger clone and differs from this DNA's translation at residue 3, which points to a read error; the protein shown is made from the DNA. The chain links TRDV2 to TRDJ1; 7 nucleotides line up with TRDD3. This CDR3 contains 19 residues. The germline V gene has CDR1 GEAIGNYY and CDR2 EKD. The CDR3 nucleotides read TGTGCCCGTGACACCATCGGAGCTGGGGATAAACTTTGGTCCGATAAACTCATCTTT. Translated, it gives CARDTIGAGDKLWSDKLIF.

The chain couples TRDV2 to TRDJ1; TRDD3 agrees at 13 bases. The CDR3 contains 19 residues. CDR1 is GEAIGNYY and CDR2 is EKD in the germline V gene. V shed 2 bases, J shed 0 bases, and the junction held 11 bases outside the gene matches. This CDR3 reads CACDNLLGDTTVYTDKLIF. The CDR3 nucleotides are TGTGCCTGTGACAACCTACTGGGGGATACGACGGTGTACACCGATAAACTCATCTTT.

This clone was counted a few times. This likely traces to a read error, being one base from a far larger clone. The gene calls are TRDV2 and TRDJ1; 13 bases map to TRDD3. The CDR3 has 18 amino acids. Germline V gene lookup returns CDR1 GEAIGNYY and CDR2 EKD. For the CDR3, the DNA is TGTGCCTGTGACACCCTACTACTGGGGGATACGCTCACCGATAAACTCACCTTT. It is translated as CACDTLLLGDTLTDKLTF.

With respect to this clone: With a far larger clone one base away, a read error is the likely cause. The sample holds other DNA sequences that translate to the same CDR3. The chain couples TRDV2 to TRDJ1; D gene ambiguous. This CDR3 comprises 23 residues. Germline assignment: CDR1 GEAIGNYY and CDR2 EKD. CDR3 coding DNA: TGTGCCTGCGACACGTTAACTGCCGGACCGGAGTCGGGGTCGCCCCCGTACACCGATAAACTCATCTTT. It specifies CACDTLTAGPESGSPPYTDKLIF.